This T cell receptor beta chain originates from a study of beta chain features in type 1 diabetes. Study-wide background: Healthy donors and patients showed comparable age, gender and cell yields.

Study-wide findings and caveats: cDNA-based sequencing might over-represent cells highly expressing TCR. HLA influence on TCRB rearrangement stayed unresolved here.

The CDR3 sequence is 15 residues long. V was pared by 6 bases and J by 8 bases, with 22 bases between. CDR1 is MGHDK, CDR2 SYGVNS, per germline. For this clone: Its target is not known.

The sequenced template was cDNA made from the entire isolated RNA. Regulatory, naive and central memory T cell samples averaged about 3.5 million reads. Only in-frame clones appear in the TCRdb table, and some are missing; sequencing was by immunoSEQ multiplex PCR. The repertoire includes under 250,000 clones, 11% of them detected once, and 1% to 1.5% sits in the top ten. The sequencing sample was made of central memory CD4+ T cells from blood. The chain carries TRBV25-1 and TRBJ1-2; the D gene is possibly TRBD1 (6 bases). The TCR sequence derives from a man aged 18 to 35 in good health. This CDR3 is CASSHTRGGRAGYTF. The CDR3 DNA is TGTGCCAGCAGCCATACTCGAGGGGGGCGGGCCGGCTACACCTTC.